This is a list of T cell receptor beta chains from one sample in a study of blood T cell repertoires in COVID-19. The method was immunoSEQ multiplex PCR; TCRdb's version includes in-frame clones alone and lacks a portion of them. In the table there are about 200,000 clones, 85% to 90% of which are singletons. Sequencing used PBMCs or T cells enriched from blood (not recorded which). The receptors were sampled from a man aged 30-40 years who had recovered from COVID-19. CDR3s include the opening cysteine and the closing phenylalanine or tryptophan. Each record gives: D gene, J gene, clone size, V gene, CDR3 DNA, CDR3 protein. D genes are given only for firm matches. Some rows mark clone size as missing; the rest say once, few, many or name a class of expanded clone.

>NA|TRBJ2-7|NA|TRBV21-1
TGTGCCAGCCCTCTCCTTGGCAGGGCGACCTACGAGCAGTACTTC
CASPLLGRATYEQYF
>NA|TRBJ2-7|NA|TRBV6-1
TGTGCCAGCAGTGAATTCAGGCTATCCTACGAGCAGTACTTC
CASSEFRLSYEQYF
>NA|TRBJ1-1|NA|TRBV5-8
TGTGCCAGCATCCGGGGGTATTCCGGAAACACTGAAGCTTTCTTT
CASIRGYSGNTEAFF
>TRBD2|TRBJ2-2|NA|TRBV6-5
TGTGCCAGCAGTCGGTCTAGCGGGTCCGGGGAGCTGTTTTTT
CASSRSSGSGELFF
>NA|TRBJ1-4|few|TRBV10-3
TGTGCCATCAGACAGGACGGGGGGAATGAAAAACTGTTTTTT
CAIRQDGGNEKLFF
>TRBD2|TRBJ2-3|NA|TRBV24-1
TGTGCCACCAGTGATCTTACTAGCGGGGGGGCAGGAGATACGCAGTATTTT
CATSDLTSGGAGDTQYF
>TRBD1|TRBJ1-6|NA|TRBV6-5
TGTGCCAGCGGCCAGACAGGGTATAATTCACCCCTCCACTTT
CASGQTGYNSPLHF
>NA|TRBJ2-3|NA|TRBV6-5
TGTGCCAGCAGTTACTTAGATTCGAGCACAGATACGCAGTATTTT
CASSYLDSSTDTQYF
>TRBD1|TRBJ1-1|NA|TRBV25-1
TGTGCCAGCAGAAGGACAGGGATGGGGAACACTGAAGCTTTCTTT
CASRRTGMGNTEAFF
>TRBD1|TRBJ2-5|few|TRBV4-2
TGTGCCAGCAGCGAAGTTGACGGACAGGGGTCGGAGACCCAGTACTTC
CASSEVDGQGSETQYF
>NA|TRBJ1-2|NA|TRBV4-2
TGTGCCAGCAGCCAAGACCAGGTACCCCTCTATGGCTACACCTTC
CASSQDQVPLYGYTF
>TRBD2|TRBJ2-3|NA|TRBV27
TGTGCCAGCAGTCCGACTAGCGGGAGAAGTAGCACAGATACGCAGTATTTT
CASSPTSGRSSTDTQYF
>NA|TRBJ2-3|NA|TRBV9
TGTGCCAGCAGCGACACCCCCCGAGACTCGAGCACAGATACGCAGTATTTT
CASSDTPRDSSTDTQYF
>NA|TRBJ1-6|NA|TRBV7-9
TGTGCCAGCAGCCCCCAGGGATTGGATTCACCCCTCCACTTT
CASSPQGLDSPLHF
>NA|TRBJ2-7|NA|TRBV7-2
TGTGCCAGCAGCTTAGGGACATCCGCCGAGCAGTACTTC
CASSLGTSAEQYF
>NA|TRBJ2-3|NA|TRBV3-1/TRBV3-2
TGTGCCAGCAGCCAATCGGTAGATACGCAGTATTTT
CASSQSVDTQYF
>NA|TRBJ1-1|once|TRBV18
TGTGCCAGCTCACCCCCAGGGATAGGAATGAACACTGAAGCTTTCTTT
CASSPPGIGMNTEAFF
>NA|TRBJ2-1|NA|TRBV10-1
TGCGCCAGCAGTGCGTATCCCACAGATTACAATGAGCAGTTCTTC
CASSAYPTDYNEQFF
>NA|TRBJ2-5|NA|TRBV10-2
TGCGCCAGCATGGGGCGGAACCAAGAGACCCAGTACTTC
CASMGRNQETQYF
>NA|TRBJ2-5|NA|TRBV29-1
TGCAGCGTTACCAGGCAGGAGACCCAGTACTTC
CSVTRQETQYF
>TRBD2|TRBJ2-7|NA|TRBV24-1
TGTGCCACCAGTGACCGAGGGGAGGGAAGGGGCTACGAGCAGTACTTC
CATSDRGEGRGYEQYF
>NA|TRBJ1-6|NA|TRBV21-1
TGTGCCAGCAGCAAAGATGGCAGGGTTAGGTCACCCCTCCACTTT
CASSKDGRVRSPLHF
>TRBD1|TRBJ1-2|NA|TRBV7-8
TGTGCCAGCAGCGAGAGGACAGGGGGAGGCTACACCTTC
CASSERTGGGYTF
>NA|TRBJ2-7|NA|TRBV27
TGTGCCAGCAGTCCACTAGACCCTGGAACCTACGAGCAGTACTTC
CASSPLDPGTYEQYF
>TRBD1|TRBJ2-7|NA|TRBV19
TGTGCCAGTAGTATAATTGGGACAGGGACCCACGAGCAGTACTTC
CASSIIGTGTHEQYF
>TRBD1|TRBJ1-1|NA|TRBV10-3
TGTGCCATCGGGGGACAGGGGATTAACACTGAAGCTTTCTTT
CAIGGQGINTEAFF
>NA|TRBJ2-5|NA|TRBV18
TGTGCCAGCTCACCACCAGGGATCCCCCGTCGGGGGCAAGAGACCCAGTACTTC
CASSPPGIPRRGQETQYF
>TRBD2|TRBJ2-7|NA|TRBV4-1
TGCGCCAGCAGCCAAGACCTAGCGGGGGGCTACGAGCAGTACTTC
CASSQDLAGGYEQYF
>TRBD2|TRBJ2-1|NA|TRBV2
TGTGCCAGCACCCGGACTAGCGGGGGGGGTGAGCAGTTCTTC
CASTRTSGGGEQFF
>NA|TRBJ2-7|NA|TRBV5-8
TGTGCCAGCAGCATATACTACGAGCAGTACTTC
CASSIYYEQYF
>TRBD1|TRBJ2-6|NA|TRBV5-1
TGCGCCAGCAGCCTCCGGGACAGACATTTCTCTGGGGCCAACGTCCTGACTTTC
CASSLRDRHFSGANVLTF
>NA|TRBJ2-3|NA|TRBV6-5
TGTGCCAGCAGCTACCGGGACTCTGCCACAGATACGCAGTATTTT
CASSYRDSATDTQYF
>NA|TRBJ2-7|NA|TRBV10-3
TGTGCCATCAGTGAGATCGTTGACATCTCCTACGAGCAGTACTTC
CAISEIVDISYEQYF
>TRBD2|TRBJ2-1|NA|TRBV4-3
TGCGCCAGCAGCCAAGACCCAGCACTAGCGGGAACCTACAATGAGCAGTTCTTC
CASSQDPALAGTYNEQFF
>NA|TRBJ2-7|NA|TRBV19
TGTGCCAGTAGTATTGTTTCCGGGGACTACGAGCAGTACTTC
CASSIVSGDYEQYF
>TRBD2|TRBJ2-7|NA|TRBV2
TGTGCCAGCAGATTACTAGCGGGAGGGTACTACGAGCAGTACTTC
CASRLLAGGYYEQYF
>NA|TRBJ2-7|NA|TRBV5-1
TGCGCCAGCAGCTTGGAGGGGTACGAGCAGTACTTC
CASSLEGYEQYF
>NA|TRBJ1-3|NA|TRBV10-2
TGCGCCAGCAAATCGGGGGGTAACTCTGGAAACACCATATATTTT
CASKSGGNSGNTIYF
>NA|TRBJ2-2|NA|TRBV3-1/TRBV3-2
TGTGCCAGCAGCCAAACCCCCCGGACAGACTGGGGCACCGGGGAGCTGTTTTTT
CASSQTPRTDWGTGELFF
>NA|TRBJ1-1|few|TRBV2
TGTGCCAGTTCGGTCGTCACTGAAGCTTTCTTT
CASSVVTEAFF
>TRBD2|TRBJ2-3|NA|TRBV5-1
TGCGCCAGCAGCCTAGTAGCGGGAGGAACAGATACGCAGTATTTT
CASSLVAGGTDTQYF
>NA|TRBJ1-5|NA|TRBV5-1
TGCGCCAGCAGCTTGTGGTTTAGATTCCTCCACTCGCATTTT
CASSLWFRFLHSHF
>NA|TRBJ2-7|NA|TRBV18
TGTGCCAGCTCATCCCTTACCTACGAGCAGTACTTC
CASSSLTYEQYF
>NA|TRBJ1-4|NA|TRBV7-9
TGTGCCAGCAGCTTATGGCAGGAAGCTAATGAAAAACTGTTTTTT
CASSLWQEANEKLFF
>NA|TRBJ2-1|once|TRBV12-3/TRBV12-4
TGTGCCAGCAGTTCTAGCTCCTACAATGAGCAGTTCTTC
CASSSSSYNEQFF
>TRBD1|TRBJ2-2|NA|TRBV5-1
TGCGCCAGCAGCTCTGGAAAAGACAGGGGAAGGATTGATACCGGGGAGCTGTTTTTT
CASSSGKDRGRIDTGELFF
>TRBD1|TRBJ1-4|few|TRBV18
TGTGCCAGCTCACCTGGGACAGGGACAACTAATGAAAAACTGTTTTTT
CASSPGTGTTNEKLFF
>NA|TRBJ2-1|once|TRBV27
TGTGCCAGCAGTCCGGTATCCCGGGACAATGAGCAGTTCTTC
CASSPVSRDNEQFF
>NA|TRBJ1-1|few|TRBV4-3
TGCGCCAGCAGCCAAGGGCCCATAGGTCGGGCTGAAGCTTTCTTT
CASSQGPIGRAEAFF